This T cell receptor (beta chain) was obtained from a study of T cell repertoires in cytomegalovirus infection. Study overall: Recently described HLA-C-restricted plus well-studied HLA-B-restricted CMV epitopes were used. Both a matching HLA type and CMV infection were indicated by public TCR beta signatures.

The CDR3 runs 13 residues. V dropped 7 bases and J dropped 9 bases, with 13 bases sitting between them. Germline CDR1 reads MNHNY; CDR2 reads SVGAGI (reference sequence). Study observations and caveats: Dominant in the ex vivo response were TCR beta clonotypes restricted by HLA-C and specific for CMV. Adding up the frequency of public TCR beta families identified people who carried CMV plus the relevant HLA.

TCRdb re-called the reads with MiXCR, one entry per CDR3 protein. The table lists 700,000 to 950,000 distinct CDR3 sequences, approximately 30% of them singletons. Worth noting for this clonotype: Its cognate antigen is unknown.

The sample in question was cultured CD8+ T cells from PBMCs, obtained from culture after CMV antigen stimulation. The V and J genes are TRBV6-6 and TRBJ1-6, with D unclear. This receptor was taken from a human donor in good health (CMV status not recorded). Some clones in this sample may be carry-over from other donors' samples. Here the CDR3 DNA reads TGTGCCAGCACCCACTCAGGTGGTTCACCCCTCCACTTT. Translated: CASTHSGGSPLHF.